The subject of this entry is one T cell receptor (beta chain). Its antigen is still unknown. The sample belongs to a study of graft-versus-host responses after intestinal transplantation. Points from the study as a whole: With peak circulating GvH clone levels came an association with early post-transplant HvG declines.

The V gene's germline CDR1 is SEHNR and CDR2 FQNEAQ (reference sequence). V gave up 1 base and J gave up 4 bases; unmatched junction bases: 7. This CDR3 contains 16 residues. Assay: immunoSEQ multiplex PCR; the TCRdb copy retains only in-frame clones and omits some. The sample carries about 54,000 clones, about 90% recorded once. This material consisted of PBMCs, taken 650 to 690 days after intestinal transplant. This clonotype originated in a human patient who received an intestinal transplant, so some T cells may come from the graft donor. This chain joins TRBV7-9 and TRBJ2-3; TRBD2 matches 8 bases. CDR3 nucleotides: TGTGCCAGCAGCTTAGGAAACGGGGGGGCCGCAGATACGCAGTATTTT. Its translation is CASSLGNGGAADTQYF.